This T cell receptor (beta chain) was documented in a study of vaccination effects on CD4 cells after COVID-19. The repertoire was sequenced with immunoSEQ multiplex PCR; TCRdb's copy has only in-frame clones and lacks some. This sample carries some 38,000 clones, about 78% of them seen once, and the ten largest clones take about 15%. Concerning this clone: The antigen is unknown.

Before any sequencing was done, the ViraFEST assay used viral peptide pools to expand antigen-specific CD4+ T cells. Upon completion of about eleven days in culture, CD4+ T cells were isolated. This person's SARS-CoV-2 infection, confirmed by PCR, occurred between March and December 2020. The CDR3 extends over 16 amino acids. The ends lost 5 bases at V and 0 bases at J; junction bases unmatched: 9. Looked up from germline, CDR1 is LGHNT and CDR2 is FRNRAP. The starting material was CD4+ T cells from PBMCs cultured with HCoV-NL63 spike peptides, obtained before COVID-19 vaccination. The sequence was collected from a human donor who had a prior SARS-CoV-2 infection. V is TRBV12-5 and J is TRBJ2-7, with TRBD1 matching 8 bases. CDR3 sequence reads: CASGLGQGAFSYEQYF. The CDR3 region has the DNA TGTGCTAGTGGTCTAGGCCAGGGGGCTTTCTCCTACGAGCAGTACTTC.